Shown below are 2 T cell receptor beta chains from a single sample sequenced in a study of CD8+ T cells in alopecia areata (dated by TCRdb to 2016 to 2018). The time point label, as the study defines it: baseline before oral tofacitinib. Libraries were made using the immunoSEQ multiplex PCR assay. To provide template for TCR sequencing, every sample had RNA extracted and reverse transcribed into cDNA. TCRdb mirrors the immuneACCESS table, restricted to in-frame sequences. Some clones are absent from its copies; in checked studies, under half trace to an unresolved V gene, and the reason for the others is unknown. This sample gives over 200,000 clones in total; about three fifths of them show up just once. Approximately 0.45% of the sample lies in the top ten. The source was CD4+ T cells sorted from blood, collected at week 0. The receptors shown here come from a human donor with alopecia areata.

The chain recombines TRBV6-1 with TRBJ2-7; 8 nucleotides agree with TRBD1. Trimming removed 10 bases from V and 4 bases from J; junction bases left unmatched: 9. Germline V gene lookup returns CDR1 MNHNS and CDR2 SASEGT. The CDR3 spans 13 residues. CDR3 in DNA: TGTGCCACCCCGGGGCAGGGGGCTTACGAGCAGTACTTC. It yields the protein CATPGQGAYEQYF.

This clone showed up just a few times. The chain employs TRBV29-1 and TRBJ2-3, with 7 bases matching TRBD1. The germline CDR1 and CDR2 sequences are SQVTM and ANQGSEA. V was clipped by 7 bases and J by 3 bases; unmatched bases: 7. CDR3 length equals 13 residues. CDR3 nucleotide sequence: TGCAGCGCCAAGGGGGCCCTAACAGATACGCAGTATTTT. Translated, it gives CSAKGALTDTQYF.